Listed below are T cell receptor beta chains from one sample, sequenced in a study of cytomegalovirus exposure and HLA in healthy donors. Produced via immunoSEQ multiplex PCR; TCRdb's table is partial and in-frame only. The sample holds hundreds of thousands of clones; roughly 88% are singletons and the top ten take roughly 0.71%. Specimen: PBMCs. These receptors all come from a boy younger than 10 in good health and CMV-seronegative. CDR3s leave out the opening cysteine and the closing phenylalanine or tryptophan. Fields, in order: V gene, CDR3 protein.

v_call: TRBV6-1
cdr3_aa: ASNRDRDYEQY

v_call: TRBV15
cdr3_aa: ATSRALAGHNEQF

v_call: TRBV5-1
cdr3_aa: ASSRGGTSGRNTGELF

v_call: TRBV7-2
cdr3_aa: ASSLEQGAGGYT

v_call: TRBV19
cdr3_aa: ASSISSFEKLF

v_call: TRBV27
cdr3_aa: ASSLVERDSPLH

v_call: TRBV5-6
cdr3_aa: ASSLGGYRRGYT

v_call: TRBV6-5
cdr3_aa: ASSTDRGGPEAF

v_call: TRBV10-1
cdr3_aa: ASSVQGMNTEAF

v_call: TRBV7-9
cdr3_aa: ASSLAPGGDTEAF

v_call: TRBV19
cdr3_aa: ASSLQGLPTYEQY

v_call: TRBV4-1
cdr3_aa: ASSQVIGRPTDTQY

v_call: TRBV13
cdr3_aa: ASSSEGQAVLGDYGYT

v_call: TRBV19
cdr3_aa: ASSRKDRKDTIY

v_call: TRBV10-1
cdr3_aa: ASSVWAWGYT

v_call: TRBV19
cdr3_aa: ASSPGISGNTIY